One sample yielded the 2 T cell receptor beta chains listed below, sequenced in a study of neurological immune-mediated disorders. Via MiXCR, TCRdb re-called the 5' RACE reads, giving one row per CDR3 protein. Of about 71,000 distinct CDR3 sequences listed, less than 5.5% are singletons. Input material: PBMCs. The receptor source for this set is a man aged 30 to 39 with multiple sclerosis.

In its sample, this clonotype was seen many times. The CDR3 DNA reads TGTGCCAGCAGCGGAGGGAGACAGGGATTCCACGAGCAGTACTTC. Translated: CASSGGRQGFHEQYF. The chain is built from TRBV9 and TRBJ2-7; 7 positions agree with TRBD1. The CDR3 length is 15 residues. Trimming took 3 bases from V and 5 from J; bases not matched to a gene: 11. The germline CDR1 and CDR2 sequences are SGDLS and YYNGEE.

Many counts were recorded for this clonotype. For the CDR3, the DNA is TGTGCCAGCAGTTACTCCTCAGGGACAGGGACCGGGGAGCTGTTTTTT. It specifies CASSYSSGTGTGELFF. This chain joins TRBV6-5 and TRBJ2-2, with 9 bases that match TRBD1. Germline values: CDR1 MNHEY, CDR2 SVGAGI. V shed 0 bases, J shed 5 bases, and the junction held 4 bases outside the gene matches. This CDR3 is 16 amino acids long.